The 5 T cell receptor beta chains presented below share a single source sample, sequenced in a study of CD8+CD57+ T cells in acquired aplastic anemia. Template material for TCR beta VDJ and CDR3 profiling consisted of genomic DNA. TCRdb independently ran MiXCR on the reads; one entry per CDR3 protein. The data show 150,000 or so distinct CDR3 sequences, approximately 52% seen once. The authors sequenced patients whose flow cytometry had shown CD8+CD57+ cell expansion. The specimen was sorted CD4+, CD8+, or CD8+CD57+ T cells (not recorded which) from PBMCs. Receptors were obtained from a human donor with aplastic anemia.

In its sample, this clonotype was seen a few times. The chain links TRBV19 to TRBJ2-3, with TRBD2 identical over 10 bases. CDR1 is LNHDA and CDR2 is SQIVND in the germline V gene (reference sequence). V shed 9 bases and J 5 bases; nucleotides not matched to a gene: 2. The CDR3 runs 12 residues. In DNA, the CDR3 is TGTGCCAGCAGACTAGCGGGAGATACGCAGTATTTT. Encoded protein: CASRLAGDTQYF.

At least ten counts were recorded for this clonotype. The chain uses TRBV6-1 and TRBJ1-2; D is ambiguous. Germline CDR1 MNHNS, CDR2 SASEGT. Trimming cost V 3 bases and J 2 bases, with 19 bases left between them. The CDR3 consists of 17 residues. The CDR3 reads CASSEGAKYGLNYGYTF. In nucleotides, the CDR3 is TGTGCCAGCAGTGAGGGTGCTAAGTACGGTCTGAACTATGGCTACACCTTC.

This clonotype occurred many times. The chain couples TRBV7-9 to TRBJ1-1; D not certain. The CDR3 totals 14 residues. Germline V lookup: CDR1 SEHNR, CDR2 FQNEAQ (reference sequence). The germline V and J ends were trimmed by 4 bases and 4 bases, with 13 bases remaining between them. CDR3 DNA sequence: TGTGCCAGCAGCTCTCCGAAGGGAGCCACTGAAGCTTTCTTT. Its protein is CASSSPKGATEAFF.

The gene calls are TRBV9 and TRBJ2-5, with 9 bases matching TRBD2. This CDR3 has 16 amino acids. CDR1 SGDLS and CDR2 YYNGEE come from the germline V gene. The V gene end was trimmed by 0 bases and the J gene end by 1 base; junction bases not matched to a gene: 4. The CDR3 nucleotides read TGTGCCAGCAGCGTAGCCGCGGGGGGGCGCCAAGAGACCCAGTACTTC. As protein: CASSVAAGGRQETQYF. Full variable domain (missing parts from reference TRBV9 and TRBJ2-5): DSGVTQTPKHLITATGQRVTLRCSPRSGDLSVYWYQQSLDQGLQFLIQYYNGEERAKGNILERFSAQQFPDLHSELNLSSLELGDSALYFCASSVAAGGRQETQYFGPGTRLLVL.

This clonotype has at least ten counts. The rearrangement uses TRBV2 and TRBJ2-2; D is uncertain. Trimming removed 3 bases at V and 1 base at J, with 9 bases between. Germline lookup yields CDR1 SNHLY and CDR2 FYNNEI. This CDR3 is 15 amino acids long. CDR3 amino acids: CASSEAAVNTGELFF. The CDR3 DNA reads TGTGCCAGCAGTGAGGCGGCGGTGAACACCGGGGAGCTGTTTTTT.